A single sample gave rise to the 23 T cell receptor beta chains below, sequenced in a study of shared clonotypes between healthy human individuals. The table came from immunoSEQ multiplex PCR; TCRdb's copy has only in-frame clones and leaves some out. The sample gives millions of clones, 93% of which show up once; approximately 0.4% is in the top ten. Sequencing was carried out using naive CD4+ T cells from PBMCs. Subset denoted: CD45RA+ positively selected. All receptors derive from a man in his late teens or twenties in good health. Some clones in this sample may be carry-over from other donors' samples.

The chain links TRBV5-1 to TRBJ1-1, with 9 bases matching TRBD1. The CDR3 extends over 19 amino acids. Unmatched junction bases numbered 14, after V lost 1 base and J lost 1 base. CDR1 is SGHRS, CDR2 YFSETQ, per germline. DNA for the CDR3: TGCGCCAGCAGCTTGAAAGTGGGACAGGGCCTAATAAAGAACACTGAAGCTTTCTTT. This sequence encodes CASSLKVGQGLIKNTEAFF.

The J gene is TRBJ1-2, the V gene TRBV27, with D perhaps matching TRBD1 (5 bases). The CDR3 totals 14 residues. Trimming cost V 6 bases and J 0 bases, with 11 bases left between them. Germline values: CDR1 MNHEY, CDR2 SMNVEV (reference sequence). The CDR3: CASRGKGANYGYTF. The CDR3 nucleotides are TGTGCCAGCAGGGGGAAAGGGGCTAACTATGGCTACACCTTC.

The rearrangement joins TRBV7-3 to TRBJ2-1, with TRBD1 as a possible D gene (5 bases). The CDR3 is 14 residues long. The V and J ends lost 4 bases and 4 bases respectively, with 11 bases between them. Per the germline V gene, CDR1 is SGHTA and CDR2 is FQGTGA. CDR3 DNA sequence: TGTGCCAGCAGCTCCCCCAGGGTTTACAATGAGCAGTTCTTC. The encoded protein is CASSSPRVYNEQFF.

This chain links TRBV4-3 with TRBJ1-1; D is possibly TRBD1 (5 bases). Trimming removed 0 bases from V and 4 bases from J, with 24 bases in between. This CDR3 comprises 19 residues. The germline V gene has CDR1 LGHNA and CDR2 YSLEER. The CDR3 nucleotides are TGCGCCAGCAGCCAAGATCCACCTTTCAAATATGGGGCGGGCACTGAAGCTTTCTTT. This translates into CASSQDPPFKYGAGTEAFF.

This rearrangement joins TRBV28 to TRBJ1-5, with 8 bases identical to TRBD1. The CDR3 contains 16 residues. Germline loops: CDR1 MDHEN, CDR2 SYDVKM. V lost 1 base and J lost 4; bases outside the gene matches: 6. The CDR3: CASSLSPGGTNQPQHF. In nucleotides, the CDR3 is TGTGCCAGCAGTTTATCCCCAGGGGGCACTAATCAGCCCCAGCATTTT.

This chain's CDR3 is CATHWRSSYNEQFF. The CDR3 region has the DNA TGTGCCACCCACTGGAGGAGCTCCTACAATGAGCAGTTCTTC. The rearrangement joins TRBV7-9 to TRBJ2-1; D possibly corresponds to TRBD2 (5 bases). CDR1 and CDR2 (germline): SEHNR, FQNEAQ (reference sequence). Trimming removed 10 bases at V and 0 bases at J, with 13 bases between. The CDR3 spans 14 residues. Based on the CDR3 plus reference TRBV7-9 and TRBJ2-1, the full variable domain is DTGVSQNPRHKITKRGQNVTFRCDPISEHNRLYWYRQTLGQGPEFLTYFQNEAQLEKSRLLSDRFSAERPKGSFSTLEIQRTEQGDSAMYLCATHWRSSYNEQFFGPGTRLTVL.

In DNA, the CDR3 is TGCGCCAGCAGCTTGGGTGGATTTTACCCCGGGGAGCTGTTTTTT. Protein: CASSLGGFYPGELFF. The V call is TRBV5-1, the J call TRBJ2-2; D remains unclear. Germline V gene data show CDR1 as SGHRS and CDR2 as YFSETQ. The CDR3 covers 15 residues. V gave up 0 bases and J gave up 6 bases, with 12 bases separating them.

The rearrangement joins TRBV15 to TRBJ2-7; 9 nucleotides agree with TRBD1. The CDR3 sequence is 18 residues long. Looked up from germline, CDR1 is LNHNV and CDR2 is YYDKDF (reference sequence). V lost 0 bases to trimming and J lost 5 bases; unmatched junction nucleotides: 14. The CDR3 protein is CATSREFSRDRVIDEQYF. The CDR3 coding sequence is TGTGCCACCAGCAGAGAGTTTAGCCGGGACAGGGTGATCGACGAGCAGTACTTC.

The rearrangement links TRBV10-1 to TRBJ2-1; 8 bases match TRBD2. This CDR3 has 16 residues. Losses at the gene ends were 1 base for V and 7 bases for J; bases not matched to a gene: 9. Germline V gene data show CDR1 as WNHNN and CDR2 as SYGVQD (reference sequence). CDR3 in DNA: TGCGCCAGCAGTGAGTTCAGCGGCGGGAGGATTAATGAGCAGTTCTTC. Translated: CASSEFSGGRINEQFF.

The chain's CDR3 is CASRLAGQGNYGYTF. The CDR3 DNA sequence: TGTGCAAGTCGCTTAGCGGGACAGGGGAACTATGGCTACACCTTC. The gene calls are TRBV12-2 and TRBJ1-2; no DNA check was done on the table's D call, TRBD1. TRBV12-2 is assigned pseudogene status. There are 15 residues in the CDR3.

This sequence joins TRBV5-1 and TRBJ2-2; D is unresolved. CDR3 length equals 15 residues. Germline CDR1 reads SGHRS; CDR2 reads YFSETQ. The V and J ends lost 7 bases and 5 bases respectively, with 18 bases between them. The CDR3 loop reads CASSLGPERTGELFF. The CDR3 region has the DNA TGCGCCAGCTCGTTGGGCCCCGAGAGGACCGGGGAGCTGTTTTTT. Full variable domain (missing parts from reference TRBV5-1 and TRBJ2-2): KAGVTQTPRYLIKTRGQQVTLSCSPISGHRSVSWYQQTPGQGLQFLFEYFSETQRNKGNFPGRFSGRQFSNSRSEMNVSTLELGDSALYLCASSLGPERTGELFFGEGSRLTVL.

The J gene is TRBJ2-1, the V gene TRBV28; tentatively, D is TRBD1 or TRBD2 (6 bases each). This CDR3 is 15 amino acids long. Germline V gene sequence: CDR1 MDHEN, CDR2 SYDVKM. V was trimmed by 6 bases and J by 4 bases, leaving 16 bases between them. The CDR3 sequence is CASSPGGGRYNEQFF. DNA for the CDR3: TGTGCCAGCAGCCCAGGAGGGGGTCGATACAATGAGCAGTTCTTC.

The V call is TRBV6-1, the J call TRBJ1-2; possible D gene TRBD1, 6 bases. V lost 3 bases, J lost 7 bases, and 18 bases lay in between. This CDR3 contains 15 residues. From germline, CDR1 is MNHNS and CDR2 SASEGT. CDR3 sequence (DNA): TGTGCCAGCAGTGACCCCCAGGGAGGGGGTGGTGGCTACACCTTC. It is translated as CASSDPQGGGGGYTF.

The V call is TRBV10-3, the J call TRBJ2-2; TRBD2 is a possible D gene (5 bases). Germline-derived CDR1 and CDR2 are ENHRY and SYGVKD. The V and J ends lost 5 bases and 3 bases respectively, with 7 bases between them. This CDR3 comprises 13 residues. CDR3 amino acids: CAISPGDTGELFF. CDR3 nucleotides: TGTGCCATCAGTCCCGGGGACACCGGGGAGCTGTTTTTT.

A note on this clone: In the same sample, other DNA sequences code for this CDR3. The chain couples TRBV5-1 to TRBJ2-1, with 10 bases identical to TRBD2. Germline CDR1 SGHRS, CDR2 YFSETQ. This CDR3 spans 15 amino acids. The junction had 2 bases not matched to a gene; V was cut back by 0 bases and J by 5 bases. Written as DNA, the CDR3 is TGCGCCAGCAGCTTGGCTAGCGGGAGTCACAATGAGCAGTTCTTC. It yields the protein CASSLASGSHNEQFF. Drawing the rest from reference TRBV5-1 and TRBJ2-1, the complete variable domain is KAGVTQTPRYLIKTRGQQVTLSCSPISGHRSVSWYQQTPGQGLQFLFEYFSETQRNKGNFPGRFSGRQFSNSRSEMNVSTLELGDSALYLCASSLASGSHNEQFFGPGTRLTVL.

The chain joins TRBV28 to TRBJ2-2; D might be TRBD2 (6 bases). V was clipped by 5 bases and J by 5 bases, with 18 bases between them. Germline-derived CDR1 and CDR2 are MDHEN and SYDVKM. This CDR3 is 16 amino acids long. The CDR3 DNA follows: TGTGCCAGCAGTAGCTCTAGCGCCCCGGGAACCGGGGAGCTGTTTTTT. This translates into CASSSSSAPGTGELFF.

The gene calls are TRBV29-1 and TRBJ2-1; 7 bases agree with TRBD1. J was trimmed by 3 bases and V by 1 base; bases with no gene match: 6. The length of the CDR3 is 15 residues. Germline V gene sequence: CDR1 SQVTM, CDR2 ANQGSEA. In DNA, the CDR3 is TGCAGCGTTGAAGCCCGACAGGGATACTACAATGAGCAGTTCTTC. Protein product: CSVEARQGYYNEQFF.

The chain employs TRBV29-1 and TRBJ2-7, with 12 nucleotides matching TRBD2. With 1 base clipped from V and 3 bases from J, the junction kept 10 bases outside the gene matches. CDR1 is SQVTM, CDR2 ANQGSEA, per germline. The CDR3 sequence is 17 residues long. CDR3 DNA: TGCAGCGTTGAAGGCGGACTAGCGGGACTCGTGGGCTACGAGCAGTACTTC. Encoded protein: CSVEGGLAGLVGYEQYF.

The CDR3 spells CASRINRQGDYGYTF. Written as DNA, the CDR3 is TGTGCCAGCAGAATAAACAGACAGGGGGATTATGGCTACACCTTC. The chain employs TRBV6-5 and TRBJ1-2; 9 bases fit TRBD1. This CDR3 has 15 residues. After removal of 6 bases from V and 5 bases from J, the junction contained 10 bases not matched to a gene. The germline V gene encodes CDR1 MNHEY and CDR2 SVGAGI.

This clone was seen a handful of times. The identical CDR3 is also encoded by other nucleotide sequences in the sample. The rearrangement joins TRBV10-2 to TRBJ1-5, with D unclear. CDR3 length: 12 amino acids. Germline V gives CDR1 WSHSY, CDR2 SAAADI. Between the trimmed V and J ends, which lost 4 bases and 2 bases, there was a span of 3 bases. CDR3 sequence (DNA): TGCGCCAGCAGTGCTGGCAATCAGCCCCAGCATTTT. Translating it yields CASSAGNQPQHF.

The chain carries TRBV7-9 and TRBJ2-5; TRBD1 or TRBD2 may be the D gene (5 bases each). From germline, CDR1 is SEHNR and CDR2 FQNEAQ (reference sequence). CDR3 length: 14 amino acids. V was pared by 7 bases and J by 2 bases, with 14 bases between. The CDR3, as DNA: TGTGCCAGCACCCGGGACCAGGGACAAGAGACCCAGTACTTC. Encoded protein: CASTRDQGQETQYF.

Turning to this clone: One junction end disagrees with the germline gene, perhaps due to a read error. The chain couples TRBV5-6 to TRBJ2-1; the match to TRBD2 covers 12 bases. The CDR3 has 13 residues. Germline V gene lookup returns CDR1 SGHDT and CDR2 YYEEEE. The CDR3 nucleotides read TGTGCCAGCAGCTTGGGACTAGCGGGAGTTCGGCTCTTC. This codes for CASSLGLAGVRLF.

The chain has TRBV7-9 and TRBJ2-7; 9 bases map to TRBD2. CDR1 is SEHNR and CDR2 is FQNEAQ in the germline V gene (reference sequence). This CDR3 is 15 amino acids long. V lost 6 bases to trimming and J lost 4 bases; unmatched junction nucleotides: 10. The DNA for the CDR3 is TGTGCCAGCAGTGTAGCGGGAGCCCCGGGGTACGAGCAGTACTTC. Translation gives CASSVAGAPGYEQYF.